The rows below give T cell receptor beta chains drawn from one sample of a study of beta chain features in type 1 diabetes. Sequencing was performed with immunoSEQ multiplex PCR; in TCRdb, only in-frame clones are kept and a portion is missing. This sample yields hundreds of thousands of clones, of which over 10% are seen a single time; approximately 0.05% belongs to the top ten. Sequenced: naive CD4+ T cells from blood. The receptors derive from a young woman in good health. CDR3s include the opening cysteine and the closing phenylalanine or tryptophan. The order of the fields is clone size, D gene, J gene, V gene, CDR3 protein, CDR3 DNA. The D gene is left open where the match is weak. For some rows the clone size is stated as once, few or many, or as a class when expanded; others skip it.

size: -
D: -
J: TRBJ1-4
V: TRBV14
CDR3: CASSPHTGSVNEKLFF
DNA: TGTGCCAGCAGCCCACATACCGGCAGTGTTAATGAAAAACTGTTTTTT

size: few
D: -
J: TRBJ2-7
V: TRBV7-2
CDR3: CASSLGRHEQYF
DNA: TGTGCCAGCAGCTTAGGGAGGCACGAGCAGTACTTC

size: few
D: -
J: TRBJ1-2
V: TRBV27
CDR3: CASSFRFNYGYTF
DNA: TGTGCCAGCAGTTTCCGCTTTAACTATGGCTACACCTTC

size: -
D: TRBD2
J: TRBJ2-5
V: TRBV5-1
CDR3: CASSLKTSGGQETQYF
DNA: TGCGCCAGCAGCTTGAAAACTAGCGGGGGCCAAGAGACCCAGTACTTC

size: -
D: -
J: TRBJ1-1
V: TRBV29-1
CDR3: CSGQRGTEAFF
DNA: TGCAGCGGCCAACGCGGCACTGAAGCTTTCTTT

size: -
D: -
J: TRBJ2-2
V: TRBV9
CDR3: CASSKNTGELFF
DNA: TGTGCCAGCAGCAAGAACACCGGGGAGCTGTTTTTT

size: -
D: TRBD1
J: TRBJ2-6
V: TRBV9
CDR3: CASSPWDRGSRSSGANVLTF
DNA: TGTGCCAGCAGCCCTTGGGACAGGGGATCTAGATCATCTGGGGCCAACGTCCTGACTTTC

size: -
D: -
J: TRBJ2-1
V: TRBV5-4
CDR3: CASSLAQGSYNEQFF
DNA: TGTGCCAGCAGCTTGGCGCAGGGGTCCTACAATGAGCAGTTCTTC

size: -
D: -
J: TRBJ2-7
V: TRBV7-9
CDR3: CASSLVLNEQYF
DNA: TGTGCCAGCAGCTTAGTACTAAACGAGCAGTACTTC

size: -
D: -
J: TRBJ1-1
V: TRBV6-1
CDR3: CATSLDRMNTEAFF
DNA: TGTGCCACTTCCCTTGACAGGATGAACACTGAAGCTTTCTTT

size: few
D: TRBD1
J: TRBJ2-4
V: TRBV19
CDR3: CASIHSGQKNIQYF
DNA: TGTGCCAGTATTCATTCGGGACAGAAAAACATTCAGTACTTC

size: many
D: -
J: TRBJ2-1
V: TRBV10-3
CDR3: CAIGTLPNEQFF
DNA: TGTGCCATCGGAACCCTTCCGAATGAGCAGTTCTTC

size: few
D: TRBD1
J: TRBJ1-2
V: TRBV28
CDR3: CASSVGTGIYYGYTF
DNA: TGTGCCAGCAGCGTCGGGACAGGGATATACTATGGCTACACCTTC

size: few
D: -
J: TRBJ2-5
V: TRBV11-2
CDR3: CASSLRRGETQYF
DNA: TGTGCCAGCAGCTTGAGACGGGGAGAGACCCAGTACTTC

size: few
D: TRBD1
J: TRBJ1-1
V: TRBV7-2
CDR3: CASSLVAGGRDTEAFF
DNA: TGTGCCAGCAGCTTAGTGGCAGGGGGCCGGGACACTGAAGCTTTCTTT

size: few
D: -
J: TRBJ1-4
V: TRBV4-3
CDR3: CASRPTGGDGEKLFF
DNA: TGCGCCAGCAGGCCAACGGGAGGGGATGGGGAAAAACTGTTTTTT

size: few
D: -
J: TRBJ2-1
V: TRBV5-1
CDR3: CASSAGLASGDEQFF
DNA: TGCGCCAGCAGCGCCGGCCTAGCCTCTGGGGATGAGCAGTTCTTC

size: few
D: -
J: TRBJ2-1
V: TRBV7-9
CDR3: CASRQNNEQFF
DNA: TGTGCCAGCAGGCAAAACAATGAGCAGTTCTTC

size: -
D: TRBD2
J: TRBJ2-1
V: TRBV29-1
CDR3: CSVGGTSGGPSSYNEQFF
DNA: TGCAGCGTTGGGGGGACTAGCGGAGGTCCTAGCTCCTACAATGAGCAGTTCTTC

size: few
D: -
J: TRBJ2-5
V: TRBV18
CDR3: CASSELETQYF
DNA: TGTGCCAGCTCAGAGCTGGAGACCCAGTACTTC

size: -
D: -
J: TRBJ2-1
V: TRBV2
CDR3: CASSGGRLDAYNEQFF
DNA: TGTGCCAGCAGTGGAGGCAGGCTAGATGCCTACAATGAGCAGTTCTTC

size: few
D: -
J: TRBJ2-3
V: TRBV7-9
CDR3: CASSPGSDTQYF
DNA: TGTGCCAGCAGTCCAGGATCAGATACGCAGTATTTT

size: few
D: TRBD2
J: TRBJ2-1
V: TRBV9
CDR3: CASSPRLAGRSYNEQFF
DNA: TGTGCCAGCAGCCCAAGACTAGCGGGGCGCTCCTACAATGAGCAGTTCTTC